Sequencing of this TCR beta chain was carried out in a study of patients with pleural tuberculosis. This clonotype was detected ten times or more. The ends were cut back, 4 bases at V and 2 bases at J, with 9 bases in the middle. The CDR3 extends over 14 amino acids. MiXCR, run by TCRdb on the reads, gives a single entry per CDR3 protein. The repertoire includes around 54,000 distinct CDR3 sequences, 6% to 9.5% of them detected once, and about a sixth sits in the top ten. V is TRBV12-3 or TRBV12-4 and J is TRBJ1-5; D remains unclear. The origin of this receptor is a human donor with pleural tuberculosis. Here the CDR3 DNA reads TGTGCCAGCAGTTCTATGGGAGGCAATCAGCCCCAGCATTTT. Translation gives CASSSMGGNQPQHF.